This record looks at one T cell receptor (beta chain) sequence and its context. The antigen it recognizes is unknown. Per-base quality was not reported, and no clone a single base away is much larger than it. This sample is part of a study of PD-1 blockade in classical Hodgkin lymphoma (dated by TCRdb to about 2020). Background on the whole study: Nivolumab dosing was 3 mg/kg intravenously every 2 weeks, continuing until either disease progression or unacceptable toxicity. The study used CyTOF and TCR beta sequencing to define a peripheral blood immune signature of response to PD-1 blockade in classical Hodgkin lymphoma.

On the study overall, not on this receptor specifically: Baseline TCR diversity was reported as lower in newly diagnosed patients than in healthy donors, and lower still in relapsed/refractory patients. Trial patients achieving complete response had baseline diversity similar to newly diagnosed patients, whereas partial responders and progressors had significantly lower diversity. CD4+ but not CD8+ TCR diversity rose significantly by C4D1 (p=0.0027 vs p=0.16), most apparent in complete responders (p=0.02). Patients starting nivolumab less than 1 year after ASCT had lower diversity and were excluded from later analyses to avoid confounding by immune reconstitution. Only a single clinical trial cohort was studied, and what caused the repertoire differences, possibly disease activity or prior therapy, remained undefined.

What this sample's time point label stands for: cycle 1 day 1 (C1D1), immediately before nivolumab initiation. Every trial patient had relapsed following autologous stem cell transplantation, and prior brentuximab vedotin exposure was what differed among cohorts A, B and C. The trial cohort was composed of about 60 patients with relapsed/refractory classical Hodgkin lymphoma, for whom complete response, partial response or progressive disease was recorded as best overall response. Single-agent nivolumab was administered to trial patients in the multi-cohort phase II CheckMate 205 trial. An independent review committee assessed best overall response by applying the 2007 International Working Group response criteria. Trial PBMCs were obtained immediately prior to nivolumab initiation (C1D1) and on therapy at cycle 2 day 1 and cycle 4 day 1. Peripheral blood was collected in 8 mL Vacutainer Cell Preparation Tubes, from which PBMCs were isolated by centrifugation and then cryopreserved.

Genomic DNA was extracted with the Qiagen DNeasy kit from unsorted PBMCs and from negatively selected CD4+ and CD8+ fractions. TCR beta CDR3 regions were amplified by immunoSEQ multiplex PCR using primers annealing to V and J segments. A synthetic immune receptor repertoire was used to minimize amplification bias, and any residual bias was removed computationally once sequencing was done. The authors' pipeline ran thus. Custom Python scripts were used to quantify repertoire diversity as the Shannon entropy index. The unsorted, CD4+ and CD8+ repertoires were each analyzed separately, with the exception of combined analyses, where CD4+ and CD8+ sequences were merged in silico. Clonal expansion was defined as a frequency increase of at least 2-fold after treatment compared with C1D1, and clones undetected at baseline were assigned a pseudocount of 0.5. Singleton clones were defined as clones with 0 or 1 copy at C1D1, and non-singleton clones were defined as clones with 2 or more copies. Clones expanded in unsorted samples were labelled as CD4+, CD8+ or unknown by matching protein sequences in sorted samples from the same patient. Wilcoxon tests were applied to paired samples to test diversity changes from C1D1 to C4D1. Imported from immuneACCESS, the table was reduced by TCRdb to in-frame sequences with V and J called. These copies leave out some clones; in studies compared against another copy, an unresolved V gene accounts for under half, and the cause of the remainder is not known. That table supplies the V and J calls and clone size; D and trimming were determined from the DNA. The sample data list approximately 25,000 clones, and roughly three quarters of these were observed just once. Clones ranked in the top ten supply 3% to 4% of the sample.

According to the germline V gene (reference sequence), CDR1 reads MNHEY and CDR2 reads SMNVEV. V loses 0 bases, J loses 7 bases, and the germline ends lie 6 bases apart. The CDR3 holds 13 amino acids from the cysteine to the phenylalanine. The only DNA kept is the CDR3, 39 bases in frame from the first base. This receptor chain uses TRBV27 and TRBJ1-4; no D gene can be assigned with confidence. The source material was peripheral blood mononuclear cells (PBMCs), sampled at baseline. This receptor was taken from a human donor with classical Hodgkin lymphoma. CDR3 protein: CASSLSAVEKLFF. The nucleotide sequence reads TGTGCCAGCAGTTTATCTGCGGTTGAAAAACTGTTTTTT.